This T cell receptor (beta chain) was captured in a study of cytomegalovirus exposure and HLA in healthy donors. Primers included in the PCR were 60 Vbeta and 13 Jbeta primers. Measured with immunoSEQ multiplex PCR; TCRdb has only the in-frame clones, and not every one. The sample records around 130,000 clones, around 86% being singletons. The TCR comes from a man between 18 and 35 years old in good health and CMV-seronegative. Sequencing was done on a sample of PBMCs.

CDR3 sequence reads: CASSTVPGGNQPQHF. The CDR3 region has the DNA TGTGCCAGCAGCACGGTACCGGGAGGTAATCAGCCCCAGCATTTT. This chain links TRBV6-1 with TRBJ1-5; D ambiguous. Between the trimmed V and J ends, which lost 6 bases and 4 bases, there was a span of 16 bases. The germline V gene has CDR1 MNHNS and CDR2 SASEGT. The CDR3 runs to 15 residues.